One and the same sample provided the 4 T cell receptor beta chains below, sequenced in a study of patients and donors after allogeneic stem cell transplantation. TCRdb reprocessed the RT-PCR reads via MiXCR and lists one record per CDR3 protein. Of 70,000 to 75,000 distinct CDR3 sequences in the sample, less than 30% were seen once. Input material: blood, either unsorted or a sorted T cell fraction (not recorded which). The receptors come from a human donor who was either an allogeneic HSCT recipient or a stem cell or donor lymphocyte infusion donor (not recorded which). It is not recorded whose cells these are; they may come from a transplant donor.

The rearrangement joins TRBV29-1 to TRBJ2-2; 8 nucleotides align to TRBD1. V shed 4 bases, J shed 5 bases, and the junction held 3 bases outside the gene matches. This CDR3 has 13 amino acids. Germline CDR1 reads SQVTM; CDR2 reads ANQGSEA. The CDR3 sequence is CSVGQGRTGELFF. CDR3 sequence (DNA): TGCAGCGTTGGACAGGGGAGAACCGGGGAGCTGTTTTTT.

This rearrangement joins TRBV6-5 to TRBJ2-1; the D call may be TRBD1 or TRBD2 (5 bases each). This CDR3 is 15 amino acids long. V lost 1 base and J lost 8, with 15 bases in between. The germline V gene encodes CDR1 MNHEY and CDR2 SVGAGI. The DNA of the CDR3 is TGTGCCAGCAGTTACTGTCTGGGGGAGATGGATGAGCAGTTCTTC. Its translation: CASSYCLGEMDEQFF.

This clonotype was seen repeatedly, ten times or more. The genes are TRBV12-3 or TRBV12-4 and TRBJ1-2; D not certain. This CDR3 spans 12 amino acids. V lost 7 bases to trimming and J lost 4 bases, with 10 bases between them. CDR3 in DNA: TGTGCCAGCACCCTAGGACCCTATGGCTACACCTTC. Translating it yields CASTLGPYGYTF.

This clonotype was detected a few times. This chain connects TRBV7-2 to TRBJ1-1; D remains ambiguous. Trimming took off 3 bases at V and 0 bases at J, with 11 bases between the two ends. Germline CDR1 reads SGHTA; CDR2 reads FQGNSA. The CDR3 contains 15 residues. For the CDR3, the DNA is TGTGCCAGCAGCTTGGTAACAGTCCTGAACACTGAAGCTTTCTTT. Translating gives CASSLVTVLNTEAFF.